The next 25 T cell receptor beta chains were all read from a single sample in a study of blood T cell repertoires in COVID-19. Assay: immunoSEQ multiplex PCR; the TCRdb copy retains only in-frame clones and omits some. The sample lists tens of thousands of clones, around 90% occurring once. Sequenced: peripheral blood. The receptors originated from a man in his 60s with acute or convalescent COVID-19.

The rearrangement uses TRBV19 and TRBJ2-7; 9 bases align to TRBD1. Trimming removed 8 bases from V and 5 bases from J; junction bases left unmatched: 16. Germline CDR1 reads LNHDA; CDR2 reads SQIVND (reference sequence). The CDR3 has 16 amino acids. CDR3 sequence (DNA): TGTGCCAGTGCTAAAAACAGGGGGCTGCTTTTCGACGAGCAGTACTTC. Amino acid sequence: CASAKNRGLLFDEQYF.

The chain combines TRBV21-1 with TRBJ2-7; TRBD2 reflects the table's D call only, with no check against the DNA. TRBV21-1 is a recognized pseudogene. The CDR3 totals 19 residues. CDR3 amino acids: CASSKGPGLAGASSYEQYF. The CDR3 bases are TGTGCCAGCAGCAAAGGGCCGGGACTAGCGGGAGCGAGCTCCTACGAGCAGTACTTC.

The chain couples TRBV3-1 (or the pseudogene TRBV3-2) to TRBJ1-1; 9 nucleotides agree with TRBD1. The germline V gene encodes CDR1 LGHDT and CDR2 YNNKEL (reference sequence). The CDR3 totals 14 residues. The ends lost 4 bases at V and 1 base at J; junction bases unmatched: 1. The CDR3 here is CASSPGQGNTEAFF. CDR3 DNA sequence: TGTGCCAGCAGCCCGGGACAGGGGAACACTGAAGCTTTCTTT.

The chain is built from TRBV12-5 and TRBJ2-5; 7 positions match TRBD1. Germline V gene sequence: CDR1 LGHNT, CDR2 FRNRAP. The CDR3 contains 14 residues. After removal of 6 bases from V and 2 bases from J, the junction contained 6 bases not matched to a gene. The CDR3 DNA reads TGTGCTAGTGGCATGACAGGGCGGCAAGAGACCCAGTACTTC. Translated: CASGMTGRQETQYF.

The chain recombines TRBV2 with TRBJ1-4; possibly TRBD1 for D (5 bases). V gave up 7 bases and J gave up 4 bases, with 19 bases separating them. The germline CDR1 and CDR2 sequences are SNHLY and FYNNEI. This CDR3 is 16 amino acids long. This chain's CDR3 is CASMLGWQGLNEKLFF. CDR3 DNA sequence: TGTGCCAGCATGCTCGGGTGGCAGGGTCTTAATGAAAAACTGTTTTTT.

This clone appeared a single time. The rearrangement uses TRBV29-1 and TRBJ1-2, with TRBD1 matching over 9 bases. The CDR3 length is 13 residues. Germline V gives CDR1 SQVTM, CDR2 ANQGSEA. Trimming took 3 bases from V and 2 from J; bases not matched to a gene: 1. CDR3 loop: CSVDGQGNYGYTF. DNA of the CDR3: TGCAGCGTTGACGGACAGGGGAACTATGGCTACACCTTC.

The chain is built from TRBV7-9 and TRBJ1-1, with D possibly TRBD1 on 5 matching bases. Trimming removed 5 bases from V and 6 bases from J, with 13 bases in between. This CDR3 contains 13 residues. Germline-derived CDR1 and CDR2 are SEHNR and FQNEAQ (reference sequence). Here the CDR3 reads CASSAGRAPEAFF. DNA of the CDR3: TGTGCCAGCAGCGCAGGGAGGGCTCCTGAAGCTTTCTTT.

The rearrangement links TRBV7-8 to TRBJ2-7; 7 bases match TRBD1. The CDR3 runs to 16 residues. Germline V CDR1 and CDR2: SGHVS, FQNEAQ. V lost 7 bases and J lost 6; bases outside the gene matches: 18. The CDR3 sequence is CASKLATSGTVTEQYF. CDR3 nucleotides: TGTGCCAGCAAATTAGCCACGTCCGGGACAGTTACCGAGCAGTACTTC. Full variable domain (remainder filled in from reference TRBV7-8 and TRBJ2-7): GAGVSQSPRYKVAKRGQDVALRCDPISGHVSLFWYQQALGQGPEFLTYFQNEAQLDKSGLPSDRFFAERPEGSVSTLKIQRTQQEDSAVYLCASKLATSGTVTEQYFGPGTRLTVT.

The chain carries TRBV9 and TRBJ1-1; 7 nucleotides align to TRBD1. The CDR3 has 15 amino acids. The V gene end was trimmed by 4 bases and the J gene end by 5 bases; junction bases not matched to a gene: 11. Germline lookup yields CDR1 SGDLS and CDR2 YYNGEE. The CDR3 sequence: CASSFTAGGRTEAFF. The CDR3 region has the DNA TGTGCCAGCAGCTTCACCGCAGGGGGAAGGACTGAAGCTTTCTTT.

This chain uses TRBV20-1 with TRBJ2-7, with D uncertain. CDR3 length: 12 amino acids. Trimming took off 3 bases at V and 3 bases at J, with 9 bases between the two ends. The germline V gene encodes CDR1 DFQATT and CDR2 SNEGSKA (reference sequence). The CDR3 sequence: CSASSVNYEQYF. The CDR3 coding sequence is TGCAGTGCTAGTTCCGTTAACTACGAGCAGTACTTC.

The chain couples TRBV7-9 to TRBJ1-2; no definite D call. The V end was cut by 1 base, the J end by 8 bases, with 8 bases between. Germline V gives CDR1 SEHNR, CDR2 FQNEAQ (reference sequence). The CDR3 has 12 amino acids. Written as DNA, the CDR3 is TGTGCCAGCAGCTTAGAGTCCCGGGGCTACACCTTC. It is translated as CASSLESRGYTF.

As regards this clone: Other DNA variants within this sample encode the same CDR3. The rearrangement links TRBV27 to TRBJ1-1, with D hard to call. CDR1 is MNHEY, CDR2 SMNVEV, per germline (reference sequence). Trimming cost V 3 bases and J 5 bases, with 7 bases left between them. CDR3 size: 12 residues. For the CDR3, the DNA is TGTGCCAGCAGTTTTGCCGGGACTGAAGCTTTCTTT. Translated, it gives CASSFAGTEAFF.

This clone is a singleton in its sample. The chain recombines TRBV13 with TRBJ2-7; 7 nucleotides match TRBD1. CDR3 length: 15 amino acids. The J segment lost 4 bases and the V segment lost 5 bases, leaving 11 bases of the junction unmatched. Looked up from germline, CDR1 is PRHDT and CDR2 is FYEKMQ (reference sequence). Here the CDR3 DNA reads TGTGCCAGCAGCCGTCCGGGACAGCCTGGTTACGAGCAGTACTTC. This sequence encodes CASSRPGQPGYEQYF.

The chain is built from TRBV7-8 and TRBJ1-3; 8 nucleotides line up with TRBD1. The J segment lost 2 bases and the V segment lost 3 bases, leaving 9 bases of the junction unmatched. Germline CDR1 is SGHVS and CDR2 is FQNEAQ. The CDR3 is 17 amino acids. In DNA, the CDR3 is TGTGCCAGCAGCTTCCGACTCTTACAGGGGGCTGGAAACACCATATATTTT. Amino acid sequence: CASSFRLLQGAGNTIYF. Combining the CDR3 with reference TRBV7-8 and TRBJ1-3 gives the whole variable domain GAGVSQSPRYKVAKRGQDVALRCDPISGHVSLFWYQQALGQGPEFLTYFQNEAQLDKSGLPSDRFFAERPEGSVSTLKIQRTQQEDSAVYLCASSFRLLQGAGNTIYFGEGSWLTVV.

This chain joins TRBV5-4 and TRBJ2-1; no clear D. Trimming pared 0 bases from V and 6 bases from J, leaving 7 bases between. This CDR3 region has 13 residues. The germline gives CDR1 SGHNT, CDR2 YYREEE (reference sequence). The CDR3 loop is CASSLDSGNEQFF. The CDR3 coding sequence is TGTGCCAGCAGCTTGGACAGTGGCAATGAGCAGTTCTTC.

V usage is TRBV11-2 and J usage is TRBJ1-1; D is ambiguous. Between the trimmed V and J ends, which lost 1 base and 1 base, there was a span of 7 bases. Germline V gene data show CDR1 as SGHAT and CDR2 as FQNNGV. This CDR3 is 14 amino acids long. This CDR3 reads CASSLGQENTEAFF. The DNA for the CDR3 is TGTGCCAGCAGCTTAGGCCAGGAGAACACTGAAGCTTTCTTT. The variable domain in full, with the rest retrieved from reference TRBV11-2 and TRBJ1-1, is EAGVAQSPRYKIIEKRQSVAFWCNPISGHATLYWYQQILGQGPKLLIQFQNNGVVDDSQLPKDRFSAERLKGVDSTLKIQPAKLEDSAVYLCASSLGQENTEAFFGQGTRLTVV.

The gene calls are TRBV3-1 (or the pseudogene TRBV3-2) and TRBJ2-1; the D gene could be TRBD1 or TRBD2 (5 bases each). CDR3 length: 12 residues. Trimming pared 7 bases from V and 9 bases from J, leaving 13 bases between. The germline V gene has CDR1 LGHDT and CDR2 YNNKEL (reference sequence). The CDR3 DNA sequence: TGTGCCAGCACCCGAGAGGGGAGTGAGCAGTTCTTC. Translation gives CASTREGSEQFF.

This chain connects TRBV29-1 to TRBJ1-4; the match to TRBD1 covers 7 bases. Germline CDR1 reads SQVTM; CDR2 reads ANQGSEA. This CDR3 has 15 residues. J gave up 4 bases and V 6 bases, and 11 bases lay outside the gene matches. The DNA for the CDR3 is TGCAGCGTGCGCCGGTCCGGGACAGATAATGAAAAACTGTTTTTT. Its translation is CSVRRSGTDNEKLFF.

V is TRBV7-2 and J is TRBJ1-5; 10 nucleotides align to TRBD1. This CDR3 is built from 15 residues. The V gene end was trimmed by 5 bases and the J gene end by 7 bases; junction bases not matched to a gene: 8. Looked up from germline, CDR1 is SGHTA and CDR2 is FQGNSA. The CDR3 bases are TGTGCCAGCAGCGAGTGGACAGGGGGTGAGCAGCCCCAGCATTTT. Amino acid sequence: CASSEWTGGEQPQHF.

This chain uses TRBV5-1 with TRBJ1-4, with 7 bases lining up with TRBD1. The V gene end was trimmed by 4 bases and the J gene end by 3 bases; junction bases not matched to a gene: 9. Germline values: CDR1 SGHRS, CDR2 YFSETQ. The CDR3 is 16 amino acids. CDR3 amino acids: CASSASGTVPNEKLFF. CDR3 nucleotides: TGCGCCAGCAGCGCCTCCGGGACAGTCCCTAATGAAAAACTGTTTTTT.

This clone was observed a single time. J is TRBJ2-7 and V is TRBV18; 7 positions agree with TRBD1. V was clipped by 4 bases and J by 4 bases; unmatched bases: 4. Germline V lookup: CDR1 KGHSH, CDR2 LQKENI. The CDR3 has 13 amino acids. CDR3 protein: CASSQGQPYEQYF. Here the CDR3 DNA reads TGTGCCAGCTCACAGGGACAGCCATACGAGCAGTACTTC.

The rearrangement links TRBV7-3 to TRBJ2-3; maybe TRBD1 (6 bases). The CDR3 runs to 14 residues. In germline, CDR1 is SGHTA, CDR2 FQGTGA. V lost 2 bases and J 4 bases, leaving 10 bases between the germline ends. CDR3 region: CASSLGGSADTQYF. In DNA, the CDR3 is TGTGCCAGCAGCTTAGGGGGCTCGGCAGATACGCAGTATTTT.

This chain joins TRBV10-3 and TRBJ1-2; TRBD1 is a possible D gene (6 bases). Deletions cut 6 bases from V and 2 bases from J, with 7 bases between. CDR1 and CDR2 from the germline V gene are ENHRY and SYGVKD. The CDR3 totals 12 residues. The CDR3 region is CAIRQGNYGYTF. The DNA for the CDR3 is TGTGCCATCAGACAGGGAAACTATGGCTACACCTTC.

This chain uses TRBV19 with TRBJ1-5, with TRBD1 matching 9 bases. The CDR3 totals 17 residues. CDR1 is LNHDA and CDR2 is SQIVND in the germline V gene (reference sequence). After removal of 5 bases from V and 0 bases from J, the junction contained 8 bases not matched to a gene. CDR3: CASSPSTGGNSNQPQHF. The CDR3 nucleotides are TGTGCCAGTAGTCCATCGACAGGGGGAAATAGCAATCAGCCCCAGCATTTT.

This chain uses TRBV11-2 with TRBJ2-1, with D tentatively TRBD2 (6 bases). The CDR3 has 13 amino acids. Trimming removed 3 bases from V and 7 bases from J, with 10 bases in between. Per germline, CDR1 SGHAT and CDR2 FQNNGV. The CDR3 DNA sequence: TGTGCCAGCAGCTTCCGTCGGGGGAATGAGCAGTTCTTC. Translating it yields CASSFRRGNEQFF.